Shown below are 18 T cell receptor beta chains from a single sample sequenced in a study of regulatory T cells in long-lasting Graves disease. The sample's time point: newly diagnosed GD, antithyroid drugs for less than 3 months. Researchers made the TCR library from RNA that was extracted from PBMCs. Building of the TCR beta libraries involved iRepertoire HTBI primers and Arm-PCR of CDR3 regions. TCRdb itself ran the multiplex PCR reads through MiXCR, one entry per CDR3 protein. The table lists some 450,000 distinct CDR3 sequences, about 15% of them singletons, with around 11% in the top ten. The same sample was also used in a study of T cells in Graves' hyperthyroidism and ophthalmopathy.

This sample comprised peripheral blood mononuclear cells (PBMCs), obtained at new diagnosis, from a patient treated with antithyroid drugs. Receptors were obtained from a woman in her twenties or thirties with Graves disease.

This sequence joins TRBV30 and TRBJ2-1; either TRBD1 or TRBD2 may supply D (5 bases each). Germline-derived CDR1 and CDR2 are GTSNPN and SVGIG (reference sequence). The CDR3 totals 12 residues. Trimming cost V 0 bases and J 12 bases, with 12 bases left between them. CDR3: CAWSVQLGRQFF. The CDR3 DNA reads as TGTGCCTGGAGTGTACAACTGGGACGGCAGTTCTTC.

This clonotype was seen many times. This rearrangement joins TRBV9 to TRBJ2-7; the D gene is possibly TRBD1 (6 bases). The CDR3 totals 17 residues. Germline CDR1 reads SGDLS; CDR2 reads YYNGEE. The germline V and J ends were trimmed by 0 bases and 0 bases, with 16 bases remaining between them. This chain's CDR3 is CASSVGLQGSYSYEQYF. Written as DNA, the CDR3 is TGTGCCAGCAGCGTAGGCCTTCAGGGGTCCTACTCCTACGAGCAGTACTTC.

In this sample, this clonotype turned up many times. This chain connects TRBV20-1 to TRBJ2-7; TRBD1 might be the D (5 bases). This CDR3 has 15 residues. Trimming took 3 bases from V and 0 from J, leaving 15 bases between them. The germline gives CDR1 DFQATT, CDR2 SNEGSKA (reference sequence). The CDR3 region is CSARVWGGFSYEQYF. CDR3 in DNA: TGCAGTGCTAGGGTTTGGGGCGGATTCTCCTACGAGCAGTACTTC.

This clonotype was seen ten or more times. The rearrangement uses TRBV6-1 and TRBJ2-3; TRBD2 aligns across 12 bases. Trimming cost V 5 bases and J 6 bases; bases outside gene matches: 6. The CDR3 contains 15 residues. Germline values: CDR1 MNHNS, CDR2 SASEGT. CDR3 region: CASSTTSGRKDTQYF. Here the CDR3 DNA reads TGTGCCAGCAGTACTACTAGCGGGAGGAAGGATACGCAGTATTTT.

This clonotype was counted at least ten times. The chain has TRBV11-2 and TRBJ1-2; the D is unclear. Between the trimmed V and J ends, which lost 5 bases and 4 bases, there was a span of 11 bases. This CDR3 comprises 13 residues. Germline V lookup: CDR1 SGHAT, CDR2 FQNNGV. In DNA, the CDR3 is TGTGCCAGCAGCCTCGATTTAGTCTATGGCTACACCTTC. It specifies CASSLDLVYGYTF.

This clonotype was seen at least ten times. The J gene is TRBJ2-7, the V gene TRBV28; 15 bases align to TRBD2. V lost 6 bases, J lost 7 bases, and 13 bases stayed unmatched. The CDR3 is made up of 17 amino acids. CDR1 is MDHEN and CDR2 is SYDVKM in the germline V gene. The CDR3 nucleotides read TGTGCCAGCAGCCCTGGGGGACTAGCGGGAGGAGGTGAAGAGCAGTACTTC. Amino acid sequence: CASSPGGLAGGGEEQYF.

Ten or more counts support this clonotype. The rearrangement joins TRBV4-1 to TRBJ2-1; the D gene is possibly TRBD2 (6 bases). This CDR3 has 15 amino acids. Trimming left V 4 bases short and J 4 bases short, with 14 bases between. The germline CDR1 and CDR2 sequences are MGHRA and YSYEKL. The CDR3 region has the DNA TGCGCCAGCAGCCTAGTCGGGACTGCTTACAATGAGCAGTTCTTC. Its protein is CASSLVGTAYNEQFF.

V gene TRBV4-1 combines with J gene TRBJ1-5, with D perhaps matching TRBD1 (6 bases). CDR3 length equals 14 residues. The ends were cut back, 2 bases at V and 3 bases at J, with 8 bases in the middle. Germline CDR1 is MGHRA and CDR2 is YSYEKL. CDR3 protein: CASSQQGFNQPQHF. CDR3 nucleotides: TGCGCCAGCAGCCAACAGGGGTTCAATCAGCCCCAGCATTTT.

The sample holds many counts of this clonotype. The chain recombines TRBV7-9 with TRBJ2-7; the match to TRBD2 covers 7 bases. The germline V gene has CDR1 SEHNR and CDR2 FQNEAQ (reference sequence). V lost 5 bases and J lost 6; bases outside the gene matches: 7. The CDR3 is made up of 13 amino acids. This chain's CDR3 is CASSQAGQGEQYF. The CDR3 DNA reads as TGTGCCAGCAGCCAAGCGGGGCAAGGCGAGCAGTACTTC.

In its sample, this clonotype was seen many times. CDR3 sequence (DNA): TGCGCCAGCACCTCCACCACAGATACGCAGTATTTT. Residues: CASTSTTDTQYF. The chain recombines TRBV5-1 with TRBJ2-3; D ambiguous. There are 12 residues in the CDR3. The V end was cut by 6 bases, the J end by 2 bases, with 7 bases between. CDR1 is SGHRS and CDR2 is YFSETQ in the germline V gene.

The V call is TRBV6-9, the J call TRBJ1-6, with unresolved D. The V gene lost 3 bases and the J gene lost 9 bases, with 6 bases spanning the gap. Germline V gene data show CDR1 as MNHGY and CDR2 as SVAAGI. CDR3 length equals 12 residues. The CDR3 DNA follows: TGTGCCAGCAGTTACCTGAGTTCACCCCTCCACTTT. It is translated as CASSYLSSPLHF.

This clonotype was counted ten times or more. The chain is built from TRBV10-1 and TRBJ2-1, with TRBD2 identical over 10 bases. V lost 0 bases, J lost 8 bases, and 4 bases stayed unmatched. This CDR3 has 15 residues. Germline V gives CDR1 WNHNN, CDR2 SYGVQD (reference sequence). This CDR3 reads CASSESPLAGDEQFF. CDR3 bases: TGCGCCAGCAGTGAGTCACCCCTAGCGGGAGATGAGCAGTTCTTC.

This clonotype has a count of ten or more. The chain couples TRBV9 to TRBJ2-1; D is unclear. This CDR3 has 13 amino acids. Trimming removed 0 bases from V and 7 bases from J, with 8 bases in between. The germline gives CDR1 SGDLS, CDR2 YYNGEE. CDR3 bases: TGTGCCAGCAGCGTAGAGTATCCAAATGAGCAGTTCTTC. It is translated as CASSVEYPNEQFF. The full variable domain, in which reference TRBV9 and TRBJ2-1 provide the parts outside the CDR3, is DSGVTQTPKHLITATGQRVTLRCSPRSGDLSVYWYQQSLDQGLQFLIQYYNGEERAKGNILERFSAQQFPDLHSELNLSSLELGDSALYFCASSVEYPNEQFFGPGTRLTVL.

Note on this clonotype: A much larger clone lies one base from this, so it may be a read error. The chain has TRBV7-9 and TRBJ2-7; tentative D call: TRBD2 (6 bases). CDR3 length equals 15 residues. Trimming pared 0 bases from V and 5 bases from J, leaving 14 bases between. CDR1 is SEHNR and CDR2 is FQNEAQ in the germline V gene (reference sequence). The CDR3 sequence is CASSLADGGAHEQYF. The CDR3, as DNA: TGTGCCAGCAGCTTAGCGGACGGAGGGGCCCACGAGCAGTACTTC.

This clonotype was detected ten times or more. The chain carries TRBV2 and TRBJ2-2; D might be TRBD2 (8 bases). CDR3 length: 15 amino acids. Germline V gene lookup returns CDR1 SNHLY and CDR2 FYNNEI. V gave up 6 bases and J gave up 5 bases, with 16 bases separating them. As DNA, the CDR3 is TGTGCCAGCAGACAGGGGTCTAGCGGGACCGGGGAGCTGTTTTTT. Amino acid sequence: CASRQGSSGTGELFF.

This chain connects TRBV20-1 to TRBJ1-5; D possibly corresponds to TRBD1 (5 bases). The CDR3 has 13 amino acids. Between the trimmed V and J ends, which lost 6 bases and 5 bases, there was a span of 14 bases. Germline CDR1 DFQATT, CDR2 SNEGSKA (reference sequence). CDR3 nucleotides: TGCAGTGCAAACGGGGGGATTGATCAGCCCCAGCATTTT. Encoded protein: CSANGGIDQPQHF.

CDR3 bases: TGTGCCAGCAGAGATCTCTACGAGCAGTACTTC. This sequence encodes CASRDLYEQYF. The V call is TRBV6-2 or TRBV6-3, the J call TRBJ2-7; D uncertain. With 6 bases removed from V and 3 bases from J, the gap between germline ends came to 6 bases. Germline CDR1 and CDR2: MNHEY and SVGEGT. The CDR3 is 11 residues long.

V usage is TRBV6-2 or TRBV6-3 and J usage is TRBJ2-1; 7 nucleotides align to TRBD2. The CDR3 loop spans 13 amino acids. Unmatched junction bases numbered 8, after V lost 7 bases and J lost 8 bases. Germline V gives CDR1 MNHEY, CDR2 SVGEGT. Here the CDR3 reads CASTRLAIDEQFF. The DNA for the CDR3 is TGTGCCAGCACCAGACTAGCTATCGATGAGCAGTTCTTC.